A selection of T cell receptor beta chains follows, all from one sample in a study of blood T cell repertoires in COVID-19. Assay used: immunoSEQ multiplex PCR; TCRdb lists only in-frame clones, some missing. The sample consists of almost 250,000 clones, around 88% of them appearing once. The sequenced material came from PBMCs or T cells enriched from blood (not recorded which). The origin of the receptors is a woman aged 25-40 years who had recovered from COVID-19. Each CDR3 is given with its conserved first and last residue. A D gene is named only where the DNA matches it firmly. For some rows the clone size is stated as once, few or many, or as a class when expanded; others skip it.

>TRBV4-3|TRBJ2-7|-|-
CASSQEGGAANEQYF
TGCGCCAGCAGCCAAGAAGGGGGGGCCGCGAACGAGCAGTACTTC
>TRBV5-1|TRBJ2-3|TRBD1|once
CASSSDRGKDTQYF
TGCGCCAGCAGCTCCGACAGGGGAAAGGATACGCAGTATTTT
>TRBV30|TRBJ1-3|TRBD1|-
CAWSDQGGSNTIYF
TGTGCCTGGAGTGACCAGGGGGGCTCGAACACCATATATTTT
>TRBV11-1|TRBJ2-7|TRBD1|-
CASSPRDSTYEQYF
TGTGCCAGCAGCCCCCGGGACAGTACCTACGAGCAGTACTTC
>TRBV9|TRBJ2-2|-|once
CASSVLGGQPSGELFF
TGTGCCAGCAGCGTACTGGGGGGTCAACCCAGCGGGGAGCTGTTTTTT
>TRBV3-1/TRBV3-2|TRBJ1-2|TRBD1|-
CASSREDRGGGYTF
TGTGCCAGCAGCCGGGAAGACAGGGGCGGTGGCTACACCTTC
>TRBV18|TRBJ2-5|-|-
CASSRAGHSRETQYF
TGTGCCAGCTCACGGGCGGGGCACTCCCGAGAGACCCAGTACTTC
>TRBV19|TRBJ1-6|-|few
CASRRRVGDSPLHF
TGTGCCAGTAGGCGGCGGGTGGGCGATTCACCCCTCCACTTT
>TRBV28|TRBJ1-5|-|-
CASSKSQPQHF
TGTGCCAGCAGCAAATCTCAGCCCCAGCATTTT
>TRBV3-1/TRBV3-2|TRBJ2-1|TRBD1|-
CASKLRQGDEQFF
TGTGCCAGCAAACTACGACAGGGTGATGAGCAGTTCTTC
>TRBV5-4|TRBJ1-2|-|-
CASSLDPTDSYGYTF
TGTGCCAGCAGCTTGGACCCGACTGATTCCTATGGCTACACCTTC
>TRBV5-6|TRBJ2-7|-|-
CASSLQTDKQYF
TGTGCCAGCAGCTTACAGACAGACAAGCAGTACTTC
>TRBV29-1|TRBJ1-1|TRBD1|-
CSVEGTGGMNTEAFF
TGCAGCGTTGAAGGGACAGGGGGTATGAACACTGAAGCTTTCTTT
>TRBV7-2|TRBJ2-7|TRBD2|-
CASRYSGSSYEQYF
TGTGCCAGCAGATATAGCGGGAGTTCCTACGAGCAGTACTTC
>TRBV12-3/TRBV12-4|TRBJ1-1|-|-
CASSFLVNTEAFF
TGTGCCAGCAGTTTTCTCGTGAACACTGAAGCTTTCTTT
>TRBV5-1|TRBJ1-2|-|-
CASSSGSIPPNYGYTF
TGCGCCAGCAGCTCCGGTTCGATCCCCCCTAACTATGGCTACACCTTC
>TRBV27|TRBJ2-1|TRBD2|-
CASSYPGLAGASYNEQFF
TGTGCCAGCAGCTACCCGGGACTAGCGGGAGCCTCCTACAATGAGCAGTTCTTC
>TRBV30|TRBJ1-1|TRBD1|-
CAWVTGGRAFF
TGTGCCTGGGTAACAGGGGGCCGGGCTTTCTTT
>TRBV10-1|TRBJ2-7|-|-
CASSEPRGYEQYF
TGCGCCAGCAGTGAGCCGCGAGGGTACGAGCAGTACTTC
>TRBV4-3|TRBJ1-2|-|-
CASSQEDRGPYGYTF
TGCGCCAGCAGCCAAGAGGACAGAGGGCCATATGGCTACACCTTC
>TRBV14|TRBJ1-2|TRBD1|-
CASSRTRTLSETGVGGYTF
TGTGCCAGCAGTCGTACACGCACCTTAAGCGAGACAGGGGTTGGTGGCTACACCTTC
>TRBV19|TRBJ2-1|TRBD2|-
CASSGTTPNEQFF
TGTGCCAGTAGTGGGACTACCCCCAATGAGCAGTTCTTC
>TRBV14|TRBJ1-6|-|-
CASSQAFQGWSPLHF
TGTGCCAGCAGCCAAGCGTTTCAGGGCTGGTCACCCCTCCACTTT
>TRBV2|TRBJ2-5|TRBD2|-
CASSTGLAGGRETQYF
TGTGCCAGCAGTACCGGACTAGCGGGAGGTAGGGAGACCCAGTACTTC